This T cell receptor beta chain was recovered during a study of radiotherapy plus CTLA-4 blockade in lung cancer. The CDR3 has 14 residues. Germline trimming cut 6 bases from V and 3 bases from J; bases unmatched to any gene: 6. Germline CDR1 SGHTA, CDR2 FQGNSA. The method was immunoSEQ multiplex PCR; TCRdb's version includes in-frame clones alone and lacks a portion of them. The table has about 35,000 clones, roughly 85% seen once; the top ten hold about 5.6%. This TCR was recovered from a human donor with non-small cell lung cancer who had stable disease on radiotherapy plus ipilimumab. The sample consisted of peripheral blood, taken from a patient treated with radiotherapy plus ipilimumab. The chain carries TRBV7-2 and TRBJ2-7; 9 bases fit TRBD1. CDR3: CASSRPGQGYEQYF. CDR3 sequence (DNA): TGTGCCAGCAGTCGACCGGGACAGGGCTACGAGCAGTACTTC. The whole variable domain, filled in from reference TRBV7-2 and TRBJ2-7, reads GAGVSQSPSNKVTEKGKDVELRCDPISGHTALYWYRQSLGQGLEFLIYFQGNSAPDKSGLPSDRFSAERTGGSVSTLTIQRTQQEDSAVYLCASSRPGQGYEQYFGPGTRLTVT.